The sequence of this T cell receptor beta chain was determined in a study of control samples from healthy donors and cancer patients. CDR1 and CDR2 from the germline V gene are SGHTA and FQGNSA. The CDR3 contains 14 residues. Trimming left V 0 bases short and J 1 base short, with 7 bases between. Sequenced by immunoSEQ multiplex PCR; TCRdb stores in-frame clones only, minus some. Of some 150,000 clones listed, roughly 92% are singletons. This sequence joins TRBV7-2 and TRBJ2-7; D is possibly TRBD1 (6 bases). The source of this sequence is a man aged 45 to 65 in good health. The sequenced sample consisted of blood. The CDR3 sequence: CASSLARGSYEQYF. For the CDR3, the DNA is TGTGCCAGCAGCTTAGCCAGGGGATCCTACGAGCAGTACTTC.